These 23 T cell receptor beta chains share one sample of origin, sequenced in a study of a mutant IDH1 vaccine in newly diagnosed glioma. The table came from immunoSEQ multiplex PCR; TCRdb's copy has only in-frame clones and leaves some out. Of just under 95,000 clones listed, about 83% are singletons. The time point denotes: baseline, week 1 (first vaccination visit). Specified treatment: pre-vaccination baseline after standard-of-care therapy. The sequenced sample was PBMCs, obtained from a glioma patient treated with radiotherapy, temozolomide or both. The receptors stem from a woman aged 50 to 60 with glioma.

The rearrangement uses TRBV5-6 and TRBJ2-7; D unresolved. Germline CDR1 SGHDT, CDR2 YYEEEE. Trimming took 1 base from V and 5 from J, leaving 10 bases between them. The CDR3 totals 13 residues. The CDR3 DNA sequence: TGTGCCAGCAGCTTGATCGGTTCCCACGAGCAGTACTTC. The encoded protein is CASSLIGSHEQYF.

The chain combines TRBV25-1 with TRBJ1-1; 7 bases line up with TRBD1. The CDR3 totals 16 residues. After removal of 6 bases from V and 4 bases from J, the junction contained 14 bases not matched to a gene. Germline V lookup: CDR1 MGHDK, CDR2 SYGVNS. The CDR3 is CASSYRGEGPGTEAFF. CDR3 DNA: TGTGCCAGCAGCTACAGGGGAGAAGGCCCGGGCACTGAAGCTTTCTTT. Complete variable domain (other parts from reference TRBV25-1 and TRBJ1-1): EADIYQTPRYLVIGTGKKITLECSQTMGHDKMYWYQQDPGMELHLIHYSYGVNSTEKGDLSSESTVSRIRTEHFPLTLESARPSHTSQYLCASSYRGEGPGTEAFFGQGTRLTVV.

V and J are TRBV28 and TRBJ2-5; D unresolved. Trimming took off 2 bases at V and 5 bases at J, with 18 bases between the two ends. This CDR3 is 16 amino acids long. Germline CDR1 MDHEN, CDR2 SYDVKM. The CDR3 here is CASSLDSGLLRETQYF. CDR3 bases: TGTGCCAGCAGTTTAGATTCCGGCCTCTTAAGGGAGACCCAGTACTTC.

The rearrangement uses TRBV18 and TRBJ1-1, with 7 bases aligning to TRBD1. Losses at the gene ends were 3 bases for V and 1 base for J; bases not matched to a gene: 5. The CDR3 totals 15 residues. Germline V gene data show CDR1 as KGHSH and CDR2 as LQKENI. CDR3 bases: TGTGCCAGCTCACCTCAGGGGGGGACGAACACTGAAGCTTTCTTT. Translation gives CASSPQGGTNTEAFF.

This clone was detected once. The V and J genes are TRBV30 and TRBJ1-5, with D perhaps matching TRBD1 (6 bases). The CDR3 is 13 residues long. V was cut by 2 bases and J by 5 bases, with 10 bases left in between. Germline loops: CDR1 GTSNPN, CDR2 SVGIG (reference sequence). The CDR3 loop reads CAWSPGGDQPQHF. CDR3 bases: TGTGCCTGGAGTCCCGGGGGCGATCAGCCCCAGCATTTT.

CDR3 protein: CASTPGWALRETQYF. In nucleotides, the CDR3 is TGTGCCAGCACCCCGGGGTGGGCGCTGAGAGAGACCCAGTACTTC. The chain combines TRBV6-5 with TRBJ2-5, with D maybe TRBD2 (5 bases). The V end lost 7 bases, the J end lost 4 bases, and 19 bases lay between the germline ends. This CDR3 spans 15 amino acids. From germline, CDR1 is MNHEY and CDR2 SVGAGI.

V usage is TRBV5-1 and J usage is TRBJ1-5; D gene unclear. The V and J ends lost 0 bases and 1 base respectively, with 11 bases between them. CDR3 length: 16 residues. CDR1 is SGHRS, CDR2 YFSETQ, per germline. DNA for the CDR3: TGCGCCAGCAGCTTGGCCCGGGTGGAGAGCAATCAGCCCCAGCATTTT. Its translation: CASSLARVESNQPQHF.

The CDR3 loop reads CASSVRENTGELFF. As DNA, the CDR3 is TGTGCCAGCAGTGTTCGAGAGAACACCGGGGAGCTGTTTTTT. This chain connects TRBV6-1 to TRBJ2-2; D not resolved. Germline values: CDR1 MNHNS, CDR2 SASEGT. CDR3 length equals 14 residues. Between the trimmed V and J ends, which lost 4 bases and 1 base, there was a span of 7 bases.

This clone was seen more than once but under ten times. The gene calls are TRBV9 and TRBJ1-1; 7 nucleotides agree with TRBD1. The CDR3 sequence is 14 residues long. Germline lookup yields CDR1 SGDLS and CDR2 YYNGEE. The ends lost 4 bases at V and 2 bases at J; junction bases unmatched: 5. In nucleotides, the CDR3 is TGTGCCAGCAGCCCTCGACAGGGCAACACTGAAGCTTTCTTT. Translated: CASSPRQGNTEAFF.

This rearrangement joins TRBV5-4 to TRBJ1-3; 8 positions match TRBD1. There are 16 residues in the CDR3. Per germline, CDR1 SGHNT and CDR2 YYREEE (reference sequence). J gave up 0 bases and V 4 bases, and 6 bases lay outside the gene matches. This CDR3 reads CASSPGTGLSGNTIYF. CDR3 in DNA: TGTGCCAGCAGCCCAGGGACAGGCCTCTCTGGAAACACCATATATTTT.

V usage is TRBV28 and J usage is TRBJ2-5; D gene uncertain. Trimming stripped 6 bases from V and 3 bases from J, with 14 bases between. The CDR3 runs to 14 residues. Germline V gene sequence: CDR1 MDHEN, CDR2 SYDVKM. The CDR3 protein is CASSTSGTEETQYF. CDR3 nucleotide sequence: TGTGCCAGCAGCACCTCGGGTACCGAAGAGACCCAGTACTTC.

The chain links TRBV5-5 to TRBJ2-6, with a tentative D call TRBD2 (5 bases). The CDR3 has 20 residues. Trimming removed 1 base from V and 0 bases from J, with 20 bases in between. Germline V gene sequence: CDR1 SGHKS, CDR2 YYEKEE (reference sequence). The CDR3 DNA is TGTGCCAGCAGCTTGTCCCCCAGCCTAGCCCTTCTCTCTGGGGCCAACGTCCTGACTTTC. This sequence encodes CASSLSPSLALLSGANVLTF.

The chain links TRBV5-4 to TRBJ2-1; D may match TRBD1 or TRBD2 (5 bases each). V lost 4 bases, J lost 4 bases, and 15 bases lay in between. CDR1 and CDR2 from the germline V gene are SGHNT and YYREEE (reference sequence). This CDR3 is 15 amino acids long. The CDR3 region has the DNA TGTGCCAGCAGCCCCCATGGGACGGGATACAATGAGCAGTTCTTC. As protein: CASSPHGTGYNEQFF.

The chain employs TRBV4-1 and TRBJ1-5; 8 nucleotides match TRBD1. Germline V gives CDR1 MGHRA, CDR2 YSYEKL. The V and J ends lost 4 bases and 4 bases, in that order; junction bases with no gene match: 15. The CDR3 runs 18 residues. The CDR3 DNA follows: TGCGCCAGCAGCCTTACCCGAACAGGGGGGGCCGGGAATCAGCCCCAGCATTTT. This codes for CASSLTRTGGAGNQPQHF.

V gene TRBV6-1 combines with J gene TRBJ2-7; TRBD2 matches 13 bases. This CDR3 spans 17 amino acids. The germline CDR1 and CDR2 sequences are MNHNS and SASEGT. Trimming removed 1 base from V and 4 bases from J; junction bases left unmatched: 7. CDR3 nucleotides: TGTGCCAGCAGTGAAGTGAGACTAGCGGGGGGATTTTACGAGCAGTACTTC. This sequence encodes CASSEVRLAGGFYEQYF.

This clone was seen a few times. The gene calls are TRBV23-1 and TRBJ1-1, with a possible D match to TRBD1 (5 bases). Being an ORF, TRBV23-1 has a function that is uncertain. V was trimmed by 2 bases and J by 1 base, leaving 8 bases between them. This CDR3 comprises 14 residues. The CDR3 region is CASSQGRANTEAFF. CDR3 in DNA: TGCGCCAGCAGTCAAGGCAGGGCGAACACTGAAGCTTTCTTT.

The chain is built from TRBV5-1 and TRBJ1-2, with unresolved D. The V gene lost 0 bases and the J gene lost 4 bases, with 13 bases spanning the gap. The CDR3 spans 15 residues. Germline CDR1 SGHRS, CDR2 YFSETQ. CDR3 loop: CASSLEPERSYGYTF. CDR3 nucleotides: TGCGCCAGCAGCTTGGAACCGGAGCGTAGCTATGGCTACACCTTC.

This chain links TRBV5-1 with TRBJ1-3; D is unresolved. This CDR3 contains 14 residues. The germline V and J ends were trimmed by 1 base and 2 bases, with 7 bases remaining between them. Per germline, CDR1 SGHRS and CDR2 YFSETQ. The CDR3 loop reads CASSLSQAGNTIYF. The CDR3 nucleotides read TGCGCCAGCAGCTTGTCCCAGGCTGGAAACACCATATATTTT. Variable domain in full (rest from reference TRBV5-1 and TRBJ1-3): KAGVTQTPRYLIKTRGQQVTLSCSPISGHRSVSWYQQTPGQGLQFLFEYFSETQRNKGNFPGRFSGRQFSNSRSEMNVSTLELGDSALYLCASSLSQAGNTIYFGEGSWLTVV.

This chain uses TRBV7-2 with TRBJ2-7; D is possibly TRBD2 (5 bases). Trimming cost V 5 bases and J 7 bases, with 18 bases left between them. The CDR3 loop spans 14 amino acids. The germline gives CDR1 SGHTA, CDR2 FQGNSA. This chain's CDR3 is CASSRRRTDGEQYF. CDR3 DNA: TGTGCCAGCAGCCGGAGGAGGACGGACGGGGAGCAGTACTTC.

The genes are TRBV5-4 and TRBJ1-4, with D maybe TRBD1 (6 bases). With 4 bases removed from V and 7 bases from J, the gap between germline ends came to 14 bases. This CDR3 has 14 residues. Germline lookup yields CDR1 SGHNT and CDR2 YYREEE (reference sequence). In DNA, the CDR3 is TGTGCCAGCAGCGCCCACAGGGTGGGTGAAAAACTGTTTTTT. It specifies CASSAHRVGEKLFF.

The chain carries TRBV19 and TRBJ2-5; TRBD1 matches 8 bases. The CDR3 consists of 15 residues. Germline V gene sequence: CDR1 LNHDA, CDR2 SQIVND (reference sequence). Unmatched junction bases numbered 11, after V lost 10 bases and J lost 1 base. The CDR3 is CATRDRGTGQETQYF. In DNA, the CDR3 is TGTGCCACTAGAGACAGGGGCACAGGCCAAGAGACCCAGTACTTC.

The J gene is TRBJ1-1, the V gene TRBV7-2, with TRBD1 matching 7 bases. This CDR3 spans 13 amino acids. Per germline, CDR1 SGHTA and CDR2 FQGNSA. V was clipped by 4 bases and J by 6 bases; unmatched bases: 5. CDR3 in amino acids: CASSWQGQSEAFF. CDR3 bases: TGTGCCAGCAGCTGGCAGGGACAGTCTGAAGCTTTCTTT.

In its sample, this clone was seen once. CDR3 residues: CASSHEGASAYEQYF. DNA of the CDR3: TGTGCCAGCAGTCACGAGGGGGCTTCTGCCTACGAGCAGTACTTC. The chain combines TRBV2 with TRBJ2-7, with 7 bases aligning to TRBD1. The CDR3 runs to 15 residues. With V trimmed by 5 bases and J by 2 bases, 9 bases remained unmatched. CDR1 and CDR2 from the germline V gene are SNHLY and FYNNEI.